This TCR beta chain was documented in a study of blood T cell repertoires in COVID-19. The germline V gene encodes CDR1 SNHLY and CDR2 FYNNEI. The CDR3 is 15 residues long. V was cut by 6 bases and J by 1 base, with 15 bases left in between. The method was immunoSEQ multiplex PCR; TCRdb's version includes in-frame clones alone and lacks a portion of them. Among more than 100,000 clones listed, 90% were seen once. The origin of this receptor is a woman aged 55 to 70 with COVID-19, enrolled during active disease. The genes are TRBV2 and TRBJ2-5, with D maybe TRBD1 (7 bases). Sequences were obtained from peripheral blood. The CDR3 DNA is TGTGCCAGCAGGCGGGGACAGACTGGCCAAGAGACCCAGTACTTC. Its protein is CASRRGQTGQETQYF.